One sample yielded the 14 T cell receptor beta chains listed below, sequenced in a study of OX40 agonist ivuxolimab in advanced cancers. TCRdb's table, derived via immunoSEQ multiplex PCR, lists solely in-frame clones and lacks some. The repertoire holds approximately 15,000 clones, with about 83% as singletons. Here the sequenced sample was CD4+ or CD8+ T cells sorted from blood, taken in a trial of the OX40 agonist ivuxolimab. The receptors stem from an adult with an advanced solid tumor such as melanoma, head and neck, liver or kidney cancer.

The V and J genes are TRBV27 and TRBJ1-5; D unclear. The CDR3 is 14 residues long. Deletions cut 1 base from V and 5 bases from J, with 9 bases between. The germline V gene encodes CDR1 MNHEY and CDR2 SMNVEV (reference sequence). CDR3 loop: CASSLLAGHQPQHF. The CDR3 DNA is TGTGCCAGCAGTTTATTGGCAGGCCATCAGCCCCAGCATTTT.

V gene TRBV27 combines with J gene TRBJ1-4, with D unresolved. This CDR3 is 15 amino acids long. The germline V gene has CDR1 MNHEY and CDR2 SMNVEV (reference sequence). Trimming left V 0 bases short and J 7 bases short, with 12 bases between. The CDR3, as DNA: TGTGCCAGCAGTTTATCGAGTGGGCGGGTTGAAAAACTGTTTTTT. This translates into CASSLSSGRVEKLFF.

The chain joins TRBV5-6 to TRBJ2-7; 7 bases fit TRBD2. Losses at the gene ends were 4 bases for V and 6 bases for J; bases not matched to a gene: 7. Per the germline V gene, CDR1 is SGHDT and CDR2 is YYEEEE. The CDR3 consists of 13 residues. This chain's CDR3 is CASSTSGGSEQYF. The CDR3 DNA follows: TGTGCCAGCAGCACCTCCGGGGGGAGCGAGCAGTACTTC.

The rearrangement links TRBV10-3 to TRBJ2-2; possibly TRBD1 for D (5 bases). The CDR3 has 15 amino acids. Between the trimmed V and J ends, which lost 3 bases and 1 base, there was a span of 9 bases. The germline V gene has CDR1 ENHRY and CDR2 SYGVKD. The CDR3 DNA sequence: TGTGCCATCAGTGATACAGGTTTGAACACCGGGGAGCTGTTTTTT. Translation gives CAISDTGLNTGELFF.

This clone is medium-sized within its sample. The DNA for the CDR3 is TGTGCCAGCAGTTTTCAGCCCCCGGGCTATGAGCAGTTCTTC. It encodes CASSFQPPGYEQFF. The V and J genes are TRBV28 and TRBJ2-1, with D hard to call. The CDR3 is 14 residues long. Germline CDR1 and CDR2: MDHEN and SYDVKM. V gave up 3 bases and J gave up 8 bases, with 14 bases separating them.

This clone has only one observation. The V gene is TRBV7-9, the J gene TRBJ2-1; 11 nucleotides line up with TRBD2. V lost 6 bases and J lost 6; bases outside the gene matches: 7. CDR1 SEHNR and CDR2 FQNEAQ come from the germline V gene (reference sequence). The CDR3 totals 15 residues. The CDR3 DNA follows: TGTGCCAGCAGTTTGACTAGCGGGAAAGGCAATGAGCAGTTCTTC. Residues: CASSLTSGKGNEQFF.

V and J are TRBV14 and TRBJ2-1, with no clear D. The V and J ends lost 3 bases and 4 bases respectively, with 7 bases between them. Germline V gene data show CDR1 as SGHDN and CDR2 as FVKESK. The CDR3 contains 13 residues. CDR3 in DNA: TGTGCCAGCAGCCATTGGGGTTACAATGAGCAGTTCTTC. It is translated as CASSHWGYNEQFF. Full variable domain (remainder filled in from reference TRBV14 and TRBJ2-1): EAGVTQFPSHSVIEKGQTVTLRCDPISGHDNLYWYRRVMGKEIKFLLHFVKESKQDESGMPNNRFLAERTGGTYSTLKVQPAELEDSGVYFCASSHWGYNEQFFGPGTRLTVL.

The chain employs TRBV6-6 and TRBJ1-2; D remains unclear. In germline, CDR1 is MNHNY, CDR2 SVGAGI (reference sequence). This CDR3 comprises 11 residues. The V end was cut by 7 bases, the J end by 8 bases, with 11 bases between. CDR3 nucleotide sequence: TGTGCCAGCACCGAAGGTGTCGGCTACACCTTC. It translates to CASTEGVGYTF.

The chain combines TRBV7-6 with TRBJ2-7; D assignment may be TRBD1 or TRBD2 (5 bases each). The CDR3 contains 12 residues. CDR1 SGHVS and CDR2 FNYEAQ come from the germline V gene. Between the trimmed V and J ends, which lost 5 bases and 6 bases, there was a span of 11 bases. The CDR3 spells CASSPHGGEQYF. The CDR3 coding sequence is TGTGCCAGCAGCCCCCATGGGGGCGAGCAGTACTTC.

The chain couples TRBV2 to TRBJ2-4; a possible D gene is TRBD2 (6 bases). Germline CDR1 is SNHLY and CDR2 is FYNNEI. The CDR3 contains 16 residues. V was clipped by 8 bases and J by 6 bases, with 23 bases between them. The CDR3 protein is CASLNRGPKEGNIQYF. As DNA, the CDR3 is TGTGCCAGCCTAAACCGGGGTCCCAAGGAGGGAAACATTCAGTACTTC. Drawing the rest from reference TRBV2 and TRBJ2-4, the complete variable domain is EPEVTQTPSHQVTQMGQEVILRCVPISNHLYFYWYRQILGQKVEFLVSFYNNEISEKSEIFDDQFSVERPDGSNFTLKIRSTKLEDSAMYFCASLNRGPKEGNIQYFGAGTRLSVL.

The rearrangement links TRBV11-2 to TRBJ2-7; no clear D. This CDR3 is 13 amino acids long. Germline values: CDR1 SGHAT, CDR2 FQNNGV. Trimming shortened V by 1 base and J by 0 bases, and 4 bases separated the two germline ends. The CDR3 sequence is CASSLAPSYEQYF. The CDR3 nucleotides are TGTGCCAGCAGCTTAGCCCCCTCCTACGAGCAGTACTTC.

This clone was picked up a small number of times. J is TRBJ2-7 and V is TRBV9, with a tentative D call TRBD2 (6 bases). Germline CDR1 reads SGDLS; CDR2 reads YYNGEE. CDR3 length equals 15 residues. V was clipped by 0 bases and J by 0 bases, with 10 bases between them. The CDR3 DNA reads as TGTGCCAGCAGCGTAGAGGACGGGAGCTCCTACGAGCAGTACTTC. Encoded protein: CASSVEDGSSYEQYF.

The rearrangement uses TRBV10-2 and TRBJ2-3; D not resolved. Germline V CDR1 and CDR2: WSHSY, SAAADI. The V gene lost 0 bases and the J gene lost 3 bases, with 7 bases spanning the gap. The CDR3 extends over 14 amino acids. CDR3 sequence (DNA): TGCGCCAGCAGTGAGTCGCCGCTAACAGATACGCAGTATTTT. Translation: CASSESPLTDTQYF.

The V call is TRBV4-1, the J call TRBJ2-1, with D tentatively TRBD2 (5 bases). In germline, CDR1 is MGHRA, CDR2 YSYEKL. V was cut by 0 bases and J by 6 bases, with 15 bases left in between. CDR3 size: 16 residues. The CDR3 DNA is TGCGCCAGCAGCCAAGACCCAGCGGCACTATCCAATGAGCAGTTCTTC. This sequence encodes CASSQDPAALSNEQFF.